Here is one TCR beta chain with its context. Its antigen is unidentified. CD45RO/CCR7/CD25/CD127/CD95/CD27 separated CD4+ naive, central memory, regulatory and stem cell-like memory cells by sorting. Without exception, sorted populations had purity beyond 98%. Per germline, CDR1 MGHDK and CDR2 SYGVNS. Trimming removed 4 bases at V and 1 base at J, with 13 bases between. The CDR3 contains 16 residues. These data belong to a study of beta chain features in type 1 diabetes. The sequenced template was cDNA made from the entire isolated RNA. Profiled with immunoSEQ multiplex PCR; TCRdb holds only in-frame clones, not every one. Of some 290,000 clones listed, roughly 13% were seen once; the top ten hold about 0.015%. Study results and caveats: The study left unresolved whether HLA type influences TCRB rearrangement. Among patients with Type 1 diabetes, TCRB CDR3s were moderately but significantly shorter in every one of the four CD4+ subsets. Naive, central memory and regulatory TCRB repertoires appeared more similar among patients than healthy donors.

The sample consisted of naive CD4+ T cells from blood. This chain connects TRBV25-1 to TRBJ2-2, with D perhaps TRBD1 (7 bases). This sequence was found in a man between 25 and 39 years old with type 1 diabetes. The DNA for the CDR3 is TGTGCCAGCAGTGTGGCAGGGGGAGGGAACACCGGGGAGCTGTTTTTT. Translation: CASSVAGGGNTGELFF.